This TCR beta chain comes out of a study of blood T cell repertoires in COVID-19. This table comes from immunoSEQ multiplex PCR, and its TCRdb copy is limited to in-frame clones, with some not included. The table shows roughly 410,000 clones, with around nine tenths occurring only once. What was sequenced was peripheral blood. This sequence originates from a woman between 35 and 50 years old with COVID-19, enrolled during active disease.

The CDR3 coding sequence is TGCAGCGTTGAAACATCAATGAACACTGAAGCTTTCTTT. The encoded protein is CSVETSMNTEAFF. The chain has TRBV29-1 and TRBJ1-1; D remains ambiguous. This CDR3 region has 13 residues. Trimming removed 2 bases from V and 0 bases from J, with 7 bases in between. Germline lookup yields CDR1 SQVTM and CDR2 ANQGSEA.